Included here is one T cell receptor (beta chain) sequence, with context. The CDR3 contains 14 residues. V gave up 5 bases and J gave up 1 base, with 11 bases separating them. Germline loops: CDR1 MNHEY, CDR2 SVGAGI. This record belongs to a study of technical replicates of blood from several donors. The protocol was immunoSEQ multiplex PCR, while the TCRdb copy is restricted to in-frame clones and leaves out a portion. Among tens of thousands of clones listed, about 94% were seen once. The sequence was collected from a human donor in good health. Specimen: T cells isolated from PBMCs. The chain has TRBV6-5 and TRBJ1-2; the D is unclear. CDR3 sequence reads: CASSPRADNYGYTF. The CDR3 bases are TGTGCCAGCAGTCCGAGGGCAGATAACTATGGCTACACCTTC.